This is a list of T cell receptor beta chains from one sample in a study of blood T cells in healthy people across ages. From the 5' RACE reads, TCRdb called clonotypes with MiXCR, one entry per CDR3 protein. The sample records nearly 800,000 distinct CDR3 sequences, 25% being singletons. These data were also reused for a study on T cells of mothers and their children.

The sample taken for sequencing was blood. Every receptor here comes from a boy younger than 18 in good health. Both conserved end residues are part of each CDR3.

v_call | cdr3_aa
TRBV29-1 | CSVLGTDFYGYTF
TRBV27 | CASSFTANSPLHF
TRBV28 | CATGDRGRGYTF
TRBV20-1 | CSAPDPRGSYEQYF
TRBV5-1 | CASSWAGLSKNIQYF
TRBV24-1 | CATSDRGLAGRNNEQFF
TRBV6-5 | CASSYQGHGYTF
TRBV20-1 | CSAGGLAGMPDTQYF
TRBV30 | CAWSHGTGYNEKLFF
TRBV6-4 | CASSEGNAGADEQFF
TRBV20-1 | CSASHRAGYGYTF
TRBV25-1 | CASSESLSVPYGYTF
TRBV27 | CASNRGRAADKQYF
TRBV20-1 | CSANGASSYEQYF
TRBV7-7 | CASSPGQGSSYEQYF
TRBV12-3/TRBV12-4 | CASSPGGSRGTEAFF
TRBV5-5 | CASSPPAVNEQYF
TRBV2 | CASTRLAVTDTQYF
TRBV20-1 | CSARDAGSNTGELFF
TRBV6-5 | CASRRTASGANVLTF
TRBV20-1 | CSAEGLANTYEQYF
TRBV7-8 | CASSLGPGGNEQYF
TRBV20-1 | CSARTSGNGEQYF
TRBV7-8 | CASSFSYRGLETQYF
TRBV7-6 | CASSLEPGANVLTF
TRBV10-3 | CAISESGFSPLHF
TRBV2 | CANRDRDEGEQFF
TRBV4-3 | CASSQDQGLWDTQYF
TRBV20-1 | CSAPNGGEWGMIPYNEQFF